Listed here are 18 T cell receptor beta chains from one sample, sequenced in a study of PD-1 blockade in classical Hodgkin lymphoma. The time point here: cycle 4 day 1 (C4D1), after more than 5 weeks of nivolumab. All the patients suffered relapse after autologous stem cell transplantation, and brentuximab vedotin exposure differed. Using immunoSEQ multiplex PCR, the repertoire was profiled, and TCRdb retains in-frame clones only, with some absent. Counted here are about 51,000 clones, about 80% occurring once; the ten biggest clones make up roughly a fifth. Here the sequenced sample was peripheral blood mononuclear cells (PBMCs), taken before the fourth cycle of nivolumab. These receptors all stem from a human donor with classical Hodgkin lymphoma.

The V gene is TRBV5-5, the J gene TRBJ2-1, with 14 bases fitting TRBD2. There are 15 residues in the CDR3. The germline gives CDR1 SGHKS, CDR2 YYEKEE (reference sequence). Losses at the gene ends were 4 bases for V and 7 bases for J; bases not matched to a gene: 4. The CDR3 bases are TGTGCCAGCAGCCGTTGGACTAGCGGGAGGAATGAGCAGTTCTTC. It specifies CASSRWTSGRNEQFF. Variable domain in full (rest from reference TRBV5-5 and TRBJ2-1): DAGVTQSPTHLIKTRGQQVTLRCSPISGHKSVSWYQQVLGQGPQFIFQYYEKEERGRGNFPDRFSARQFPNYSSELNVNALLLGDSALYLCASSRWTSGRNEQFFGPGTRLTVL.

J is TRBJ2-4 and V is TRBV28; either TRBD1 or TRBD2 may fit D (7 bases each). V was trimmed by 6 bases and J by 2 bases, leaving 11 bases between them. CDR1 and CDR2 from the germline V gene are MDHEN and SYDVKM. The CDR3 sequence is 14 residues long. Here the CDR3 reads CASSQGGSKNIQYF. As DNA, the CDR3 is TGTGCCAGCAGCCAGGGGGGGTCCAAAAACATTCAGTACTTC.

V usage is TRBV25-1 and J usage is TRBJ2-2; D unclear. The germline CDR1 and CDR2 sequences are MGHDK and SYGVNS. This CDR3 contains 14 residues. V was pared by 5 bases and J by 4 bases, with 11 bases between. Written as DNA, the CDR3 is TGTGCCAGCAGTCGACACCCGAGCACCGGGGAGCTGTTTTTT. Translation: CASSRHPSTGELFF.

This clone turned up a few times. J is TRBJ1-5 and V is TRBV28, with D possibly TRBD1 on 6 matching bases. This CDR3 region has 18 residues. Germline V gene data show CDR1 as MDHEN and CDR2 as SYDVKM. V dropped 5 bases and J dropped 1 base, with 21 bases sitting between them. As DNA, the CDR3 is TGTGCCAGCAGTCTACGGGACATCCTTTTGGAAAGCAATCAGCCCCAGCATTTT. Protein: CASSLRDILLESNQPQHF.

This chain connects TRBV6-5 to TRBJ2-7, with a weak D call TRBD1 (6 bases). The V and J ends lost 1 base and 7 bases respectively, with 17 bases between them. CDR1 is MNHEY and CDR2 is SVGAGI in the germline V gene. The CDR3 has 15 residues. DNA of the CDR3: TGTGCCAGCAGTTACTGGGGGCTTGGTGGTGAAGAGCAGTACTTC. Its translation: CASSYWGLGGEEQYF.

There are a few counts of this clone. This chain connects TRBV27 to TRBJ2-1; either TRBD1 or TRBD2 may supply D (5 bases each). The length of the CDR3 is 14 residues. V dropped 8 bases and J dropped 4 bases, with 15 bases sitting between them. Germline CDR1 MNHEY, CDR2 SMNVEV (reference sequence). The CDR3 sequence: CASRGEPSYNEQFF. Written as DNA, the CDR3 is TGTGCCAGCCGAGGGGAACCTTCTTACAATGAGCAGTTCTTC.

V is TRBV27 and J is TRBJ2-5; weak D call: TRBD1 (6 bases). Germline CDR1 and CDR2: MNHEY and SMNVEV (reference sequence). V lost 6 bases and J 7 bases, leaving 18 bases between the germline ends. The CDR3 is made up of 14 amino acids. The CDR3 nucleotides are TGTGCCAGCAGACGGGACACGGCTTCTGCGACCCAGTACTTC. Protein: CASRRDTASATQYF.

The rearrangement joins TRBV12-5 to TRBJ2-3, with TRBD1 as a possible D gene (5 bases). Looked up from germline, CDR1 is LGHNT and CDR2 is FRNRAP. Between the trimmed V and J ends, which lost 1 base and 0 bases, there was a span of 5 bases. CDR3 length equals 14 residues. The CDR3 reads CASGLGQSTDTQYF. CDR3 nucleotides: TGTGCTAGTGGTTTGGGACAGAGCACAGATACGCAGTATTTT.

The V gene is TRBV11-2, the J gene TRBJ1-1, with D maybe TRBD1 (5 bases). V shed 3 bases and J shed 4 bases, with 9 bases lying between them. In germline, CDR1 is SGHAT, CDR2 FQNNGV. This CDR3 spans 13 amino acids. Here the CDR3 reads CASSFRTPTEAFF. The CDR3 DNA is TGTGCCAGCAGCTTTAGGACACCCACTGAAGCTTTCTTT.

This chain links TRBV28 with TRBJ2-7; weak D call: TRBD1 (6 bases). V lost 9 bases and J lost 0, with 15 bases in between. This CDR3 region has 14 residues. Per the germline V gene, CDR1 is MDHEN and CDR2 is SYDVKM. This CDR3 reads CASYRVGSSYEQYF. The CDR3, as DNA: TGTGCCAGTTACAGGGTTGGGAGCTCCTACGAGCAGTACTTC.

This rearrangement joins TRBV10-3 to TRBJ1-6; TRBD1 matches 8 bases. With 1 base clipped from V and 10 bases from J, the junction kept 9 bases outside the gene matches. Germline CDR1 is ENHRY and CDR2 is SYGVKD. This CDR3 comprises 16 residues. CDR3 loop: CAISEYPGTGGSPLHF. The CDR3 DNA is TGTGCCATCAGTGAGTACCCCGGGACAGGCGGATCACCCCTCCACTTT.

The chain combines TRBV18 with TRBJ1-5; TRBD1 might be the D (6 bases). Between the trimmed V and J ends, which lost 3 bases and 5 bases, there was a span of 11 bases. The CDR3 length is 14 residues. Germline CDR1 and CDR2: KGHSH and LQKENI. The CDR3 DNA reads TGTGCCAGCTCACCGGCAGGGGTTGATCAGCCCCAGCATTTT. Translating it yields CASSPAGVDQPQHF.

The V gene is TRBV27, the J gene TRBJ2-5; TRBD2 matches 14 bases. The CDR3 length is 16 residues. CDR1 and CDR2 from the germline V gene are MNHEY and SMNVEV (reference sequence). The trim removed 6 bases at V and 1 base at J, leaving 4 bases unmatched. CDR3 DNA sequence: TGTGCCAGCAGCGGACTAGCGGGAGGTCCCCAAGAGACCCAGTACTTC. Protein product: CASSGLAGGPQETQYF.

The V gene is TRBV7-6, the J gene TRBJ2-7; D perhaps matches TRBD2 (6 bases). The V gene lost 1 base and the J gene lost 0 bases, with 10 bases spanning the gap. Germline CDR1 is SGHVS and CDR2 is FNYEAQ. The CDR3 totals 15 residues. CDR3 amino acids: CASSLDTGDSYEQYF. The CDR3 nucleotides read TGTGCCAGCAGCTTAGATACGGGAGACTCCTACGAGCAGTACTTC. Full variable domain (remainder filled in from reference TRBV7-6 and TRBJ2-7): GAGVSQSPRYKVTKRGQDVALRCDPISGHVSLYWYRQALGQGPEFLTYFNYEAQQDKSGLPNDRFSAERPEGSISTLTIQRTEQRDSAMYRCASSLDTGDSYEQYFGPGTRLTVT.

The chain is built from TRBV5-1 and TRBJ2-1, with D possibly being TRBD1 or TRBD2 (5 bases each). The CDR3 consists of 14 residues. From germline, CDR1 is SGHRS and CDR2 YFSETQ. Between the trimmed V and J ends, which lost 7 bases and 4 bases, there was a span of 15 bases. In nucleotides, the CDR3 is TGCGCCAGCGGAGTAGGGACGGTATACAATGAGCAGTTCTTC. This sequence encodes CASGVGTVYNEQFF.

This clone was observed a handful of times. This chain joins TRBV7-4 and TRBJ1-1; D might be TRBD1 (6 bases). This CDR3 has 12 residues. Trimming removed 1 base at V and 10 bases at J, with 10 bases between. Germline-derived CDR1 and CDR2 are SGHVT and SQSDAQ. The CDR3 here is CASSLVLGGAFF. The CDR3 bases are TGTGCCAGCAGCTTAGTATTAGGGGGAGCTTTCTTT.

The chain recombines TRBV5-6 with TRBJ2-7; D is unclear. The CDR3 spans 14 residues. With 0 bases removed from V and 4 bases from J, the gap between germline ends came to 11 bases. Looked up from germline, CDR1 is SGHDT and CDR2 is YYEEEE. CDR3 amino acids: CASSLDPNPYEQYF. The DNA of the CDR3 is TGTGCCAGCAGCTTGGATCCCAACCCGTACGAGCAGTACTTC.

This clone has more than one count but fewer than ten. The chain links TRBV7-2 to TRBJ2-5, with D maybe TRBD1 (6 bases). V was trimmed by 5 bases and J by 2 bases, leaving 12 bases between them. Germline CDR1 SGHTA, CDR2 FQGNSA. The CDR3 has 14 amino acids. CDR3 in amino acids: CASSPTGQQETQYF. The CDR3 DNA reads TGTGCCAGCAGCCCGACTGGACAGCAAGAGACCCAGTACTTC.